Here is one T cell receptor beta chain with its context. Its antigen is as yet unknown. Before sequencing, viral peptide pools were used by the ViraFEST assay to expand antigen-specific CD4+ T cells. Isolating CD4+ T cells followed more than 9 days of culture. Having tested negative for nucleocapsid antibodies, the vaccine recipients showed no prior SARS-CoV-2 infection. Wells each received two million PBMC, cultured with approximately 10 IU/ml IL-2 and roughly 10 ug/ml peptides. CDR1 is KGHDR, CDR2 SFDVKD, per germline. The CDR3 totals 13 residues. The trim removed 7 bases at V and 5 bases at J, leaving 4 bases unmatched. The method was immunoSEQ multiplex PCR; TCRdb's version includes in-frame clones alone and lacks a portion of them. This table has more than 20,000 clones, around two thirds appearing once. The data belong to a study of vaccination effects on CD4 cells after COVID-19. Whole-study results and caveats: The authors studied few convalescent patients and collected no early post-infection timepoints.

The rearrangement links TRBV24-1 to TRBJ2-1, with TRBD1 identical over 7 bases. The clonotype originates from a human donor who received a COVID-19 vaccine. Sequencing was performed on CD4+ T cells from PBMCs cultured with HCoV-OC43 spike peptides, taken before COVID-19 vaccination. This sample's subset: HCoV-OC43 spike overlapping peptide pool stimulation. The CDR3 loop is CATSRDSNNEQFF. The CDR3 DNA reads as TGTGCCACCAGCCGGGACAGCAACAATGAGCAGTTCTTC.